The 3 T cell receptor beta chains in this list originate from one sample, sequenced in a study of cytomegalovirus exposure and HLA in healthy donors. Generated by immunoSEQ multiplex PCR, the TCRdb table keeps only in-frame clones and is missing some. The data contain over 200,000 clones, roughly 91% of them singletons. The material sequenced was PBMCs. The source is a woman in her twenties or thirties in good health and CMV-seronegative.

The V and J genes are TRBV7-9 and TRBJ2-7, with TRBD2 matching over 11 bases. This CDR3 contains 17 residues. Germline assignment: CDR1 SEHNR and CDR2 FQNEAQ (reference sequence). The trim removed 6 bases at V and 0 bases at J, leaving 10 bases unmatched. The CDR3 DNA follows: TGTGCCAGCAGTCCCATGCCGACTAGCGGGAACTCCTACGAGCAGTACTTC. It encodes CASSPMPTSGNSYEQYF.

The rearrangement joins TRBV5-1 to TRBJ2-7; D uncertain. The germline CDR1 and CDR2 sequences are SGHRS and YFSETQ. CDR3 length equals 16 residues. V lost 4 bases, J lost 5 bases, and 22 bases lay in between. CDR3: CASSPLGAKESDEQYF. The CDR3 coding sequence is TGCGCCAGCAGCCCCCTAGGCGCCAAGGAGAGCGACGAGCAGTACTTC.

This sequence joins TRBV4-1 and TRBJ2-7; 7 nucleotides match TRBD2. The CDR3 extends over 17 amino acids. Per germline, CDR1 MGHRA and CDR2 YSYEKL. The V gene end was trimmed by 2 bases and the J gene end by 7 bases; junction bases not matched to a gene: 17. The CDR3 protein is CASSQTPDRSGMDEQYF. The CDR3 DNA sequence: TGCGCCAGCAGCCAAACCCCGGACCGGAGCGGGATGGATGAGCAGTACTTC.